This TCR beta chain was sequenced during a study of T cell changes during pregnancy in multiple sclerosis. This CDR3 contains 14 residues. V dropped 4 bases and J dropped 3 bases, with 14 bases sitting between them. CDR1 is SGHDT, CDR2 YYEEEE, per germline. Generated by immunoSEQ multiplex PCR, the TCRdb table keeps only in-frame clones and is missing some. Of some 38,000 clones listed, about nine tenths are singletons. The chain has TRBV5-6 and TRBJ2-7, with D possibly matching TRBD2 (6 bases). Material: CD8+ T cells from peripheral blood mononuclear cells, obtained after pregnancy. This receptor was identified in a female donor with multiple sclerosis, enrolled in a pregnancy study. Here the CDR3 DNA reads TGTGCCAGCAGCCAAAAAACGCGGGGCTACGAGCAGTACTTC. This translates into CASSQKTRGYEQYF.